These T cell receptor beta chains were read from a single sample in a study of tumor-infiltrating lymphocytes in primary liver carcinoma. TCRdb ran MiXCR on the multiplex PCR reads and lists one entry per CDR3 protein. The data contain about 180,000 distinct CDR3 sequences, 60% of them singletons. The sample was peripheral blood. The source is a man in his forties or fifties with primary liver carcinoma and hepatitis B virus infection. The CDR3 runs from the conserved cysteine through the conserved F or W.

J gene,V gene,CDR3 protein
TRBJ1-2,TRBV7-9,CASSNTQGANYGYTF
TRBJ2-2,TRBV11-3,CPSSPRTNTGELFF
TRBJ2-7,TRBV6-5,CASSYSDASGVEQYF
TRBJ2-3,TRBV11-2,CASSLGFGGSSTGTQYF
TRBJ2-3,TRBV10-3,CAISPGQGKDTQYF
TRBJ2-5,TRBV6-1,CASSEAHTQETQYF
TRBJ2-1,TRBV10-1,CASSENRGNEQFF
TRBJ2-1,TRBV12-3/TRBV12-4,CASSKGSEQFF
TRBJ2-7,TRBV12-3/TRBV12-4,CASTKIAETYEQYF
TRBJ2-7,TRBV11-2,CASSQGGEQYF
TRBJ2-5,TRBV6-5,CASSPPGRKQETQYF
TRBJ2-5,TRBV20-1,CSASDGGGETQYF
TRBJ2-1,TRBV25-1,CDSSARLASGRYYNEQFF
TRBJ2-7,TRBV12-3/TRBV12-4,CASRGVYEQYF
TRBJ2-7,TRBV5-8,CASSLDRGSYEQYF
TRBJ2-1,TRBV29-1,CSVEDLRASGYNEQFF
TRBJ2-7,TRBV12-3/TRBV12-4,CSSSWTGVGYEQYF
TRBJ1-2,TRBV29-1,CSVDVGGYGYTF
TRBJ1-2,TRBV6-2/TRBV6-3,CACRNVQGLDGYTF
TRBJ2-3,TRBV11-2,CASSSSQDYTDTQYF
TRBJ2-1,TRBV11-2,CAGSLGLEEYNEQFF
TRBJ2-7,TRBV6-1,CANNEGQRSSYEQYF
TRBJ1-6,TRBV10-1,CASSVGDRGSPLHF
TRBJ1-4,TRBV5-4,CASRDVSEKLFF
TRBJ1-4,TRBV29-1,CSVVGVQNEKLFF
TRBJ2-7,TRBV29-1,CSAATGGGQAAYEQYF
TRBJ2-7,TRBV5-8,CASSVRDMEEQYF
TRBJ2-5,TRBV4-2,CASSQVAIPEETQYF
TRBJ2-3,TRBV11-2,CASSLGVTSTDTQYF
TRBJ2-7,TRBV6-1,CASIRDRGSYEQYF
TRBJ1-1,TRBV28,CASSATGHEAFF
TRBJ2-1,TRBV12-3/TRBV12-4,CASSSWGASSYNEQFF
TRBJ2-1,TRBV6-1,CASSGGTRSWNEQFF
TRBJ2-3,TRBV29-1,CSVGSGLQGTDTQYF
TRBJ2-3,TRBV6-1,CASSEYGGSTDTQYF
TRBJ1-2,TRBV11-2,CASSHHGRQKSNYGYTF
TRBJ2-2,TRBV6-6,CASSPGPISDTGEPFF
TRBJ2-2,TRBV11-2,CTSSSRLFGELFF
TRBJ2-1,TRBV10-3,CATYPGQGGEQSF
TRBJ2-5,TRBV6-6,CASSRGGSETQYF
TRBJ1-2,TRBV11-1,CASSIVPGGVNYGYTF
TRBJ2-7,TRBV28,CAVRDRYIYEQYF
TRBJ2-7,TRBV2,CASSVPGTLYEQYF
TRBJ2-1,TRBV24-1,CATSDRGAGTYNEQFF
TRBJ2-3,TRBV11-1,CANPWQGQDTRYF
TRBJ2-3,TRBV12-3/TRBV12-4,CASSLQAGSTDTQYF
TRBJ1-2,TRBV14,CASSQIRGPQFGGYTF
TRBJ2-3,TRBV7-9,CASSSGTSRDTQYF
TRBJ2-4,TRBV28,CASSFRAAGGVAKNIQYF
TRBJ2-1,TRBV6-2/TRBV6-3,CASSYTKPGGEGEQFF
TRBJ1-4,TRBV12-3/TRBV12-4,CASSPNRVEDEKLFF
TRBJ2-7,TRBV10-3,CAISDPPEGRGQYF
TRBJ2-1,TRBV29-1,CSVDGLVPSYSEQFF
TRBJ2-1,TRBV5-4,CASSLDRDEQFF
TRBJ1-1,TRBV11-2,CVSSPWTGGDPNTEAFF
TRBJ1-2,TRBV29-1,CSVVSIRTGNRYTF
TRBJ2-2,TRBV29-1,CSAWWVNTSELFF